This T cell receptor beta chain was captured by sequencing in a study of identical twins. MiXCR, run by TCRdb on the 5' RACE reads, gives a single entry per CDR3 protein. The top ten clones hold approximately 4.5% of a sample with fewer than 900,000 distinct CDR3 sequences, around 21% of them seen once. Per the germline V gene, CDR1 is MNHEY and CDR2 is SVGAGI. There are 12 residues in the CDR3. V lost 7 bases and J lost 6, with 13 bases in between. The sample also formed part of further work on T cells expressing NK-cell markers.

The chain uses TRBV6-5 and TRBJ2-7; D call uncertain. This receptor was identified in a woman aged 18 to 35 in good health. The specimen sequenced was PBMCs. CDR3 coding DNA: TGTGCCAGCACCTCCTTTCTTGGCGAGCAGTACTTC. Its protein is CASTSFLGEQYF.